A single sample gave rise to the 29 T cell receptor beta chains below, sequenced in a study of cytomegalovirus exposure and HLA in healthy donors. Use of 60 Vbeta and 13 Jbeta primers characterized the PCR. Using immunoSEQ multiplex PCR, the repertoire was profiled, and TCRdb retains in-frame clones only, with some absent. The profile covers 95,000 to 150,000 clones, with more than 60% appearing a single time and about 8% taken by the ten largest. The sample taken for sequencing was PBMCs. The receptors originated from a woman in her forties in good health and CMV-seropositive.

In this sample, this clone is medium-sized (0.01 to 0.1%). The chain carries TRBV30 and TRBJ1-2, with D uncertain. CDR3 size: 13 residues. From germline, CDR1 is GTSNPN and CDR2 SVGIG (reference sequence). Trimming pared 3 bases from V and 2 bases from J, leaving 10 bases between. The CDR3 spells CAWSSGVNYGYTF. The CDR3 bases are TGTGCCTGGAGCTCCGGGGTCAACTATGGCTACACCTTC.

This chain connects TRBV9 to TRBJ2-1; TRBD1 is a possible D gene (5 bases). V was clipped by 3 bases and J by 10 bases, with 14 bases between them. The CDR3 has 13 amino acids. Germline CDR1 reads SGDLS; CDR2 reads YYNGEE. The CDR3 DNA follows: TGTGCCAGCAGCGAGGTCTCCCAGGGCGAGCAGTTCTTC. Translating gives CASSEVSQGEQFF.

The rearrangement joins TRBV5-5 to TRBJ2-1, with TRBD2 matching over 11 bases. This CDR3 spans 16 amino acids. Germline lookup yields CDR1 SGHKS and CDR2 YYEKEE (reference sequence). The V segment lost 3 bases and the J segment 0 bases; nucleotides outside the gene matches: 2. CDR3 nucleotide sequence: TGTGCCAGCAGCTATAGCGGGGGGGCCTCCTACAATGAGCAGTTCTTC. Encoded protein: CASSYSGGASYNEQFF.

This chain connects TRBV6-6 to TRBJ2-2, with 14 nucleotides matching TRBD2. The CDR3 is 15 amino acids. The V gene's germline CDR1 is MNHNY and CDR2 SVGAGI (reference sequence). Trimming cost V 6 bases and J 6 bases; bases outside gene matches: 3. CDR3 sequence reads: CASSRLAGGPGELFF. DNA of the CDR3: TGTGCCAGCAGCCGACTAGCGGGAGGGCCCGGGGAGCTGTTTTTT.

This clone was seen only a few times. The J gene is TRBJ2-1, the V gene TRBV30; 10 nucleotides align to TRBD2. Losses at the gene ends were 4 bases for V and 7 bases for J; bases not matched to a gene: 10. There are 15 residues in the CDR3. In germline, CDR1 is GTSNPN, CDR2 SVGIG (reference sequence). The CDR3 coding sequence is TGTGCCTGGACGGACAGCGGGGGGGCCCGGAATGAGCAGTTCTTC. Its protein is CAWTDSGGARNEQFF. The variable domain in full, completed from reference TRBV30 and TRBJ2-1, reads SQTIHQWPATLVQPVGSPLSLECTVEGTSNPNLYWYRQAAGRGLQLLFYSVGIGQISSEVPQNLSASRPQDRQFILSSKKLLLSDSGFYLCAWTDSGGARNEQFFGPGTRLTVL.

The chain has TRBV5-1 and TRBJ2-2, with D possibly being TRBD1 (5 bases). Trimming stripped 4 bases from V and 7 bases from J, with 8 bases between. The germline V gene has CDR1 SGHRS and CDR2 YFSETQ. The CDR3 runs to 12 residues. The CDR3 loop reads CASSQGSGELFF. In nucleotides, the CDR3 is TGCGCCAGCAGCCAGGGTAGCGGGGAGCTGTTTTTT. The full variable domain, in which reference TRBV5-1 and TRBJ2-2 provide the parts outside the CDR3, is KAGVTQTPRYLIKTRGQQVTLSCSPISGHRSVSWYQQTPGQGLQFLFEYFSETQRNKGNFPGRFSGRQFSNSRSEMNVSTLELGDSALYLCASSQGSGELFFGEGSRLTVL.

This chain links TRBV11-2 with TRBJ2-1, with 10 bases aligning to TRBD2. The length of the CDR3 is 19 residues. Germline CDR1 is SGHAT and CDR2 is FQNNGV. The V gene end was trimmed by 1 base and the J gene end by 3 bases; junction bases not matched to a gene: 12. The DNA of the CDR3 is TGTGCCAGCAGCTTAGGGCGGGGGAGCGGGGGGGCCGTCTACAATGAGCAGTTCTTC. It encodes CASSLGRGSGGAVYNEQFF.

CDR3 in DNA: TGTGCCACCAGCAGAGATCATAACACTGAAGCTTTCTTT. Translation: CATSRDHNTEAFF. The chain uses TRBV15 and TRBJ1-1; D gene uncertain. Trimming removed 0 bases at V and 2 bases at J, with 4 bases between. The germline V gene encodes CDR1 LNHNV and CDR2 YYDKDF (reference sequence). The CDR3 is 13 amino acids.

Only one count was recorded for this clone. This chain joins TRBV21-1 and TRBJ2-7; the table's D call of TRBD1 was not tested on the DNA. TRBV21-1 is noted as a pseudogene. The CDR3 sequence is 16 residues long. The DNA of the CDR3 is TGTGCCAGCAGCAAAGCCCGGACAGGGGAACCCTACGAGCAGTACTTC. Translated: CASSKARTGEPYEQYF.

The rearrangement uses TRBV9 and TRBJ2-7; D perhaps matches TRBD1 (5 bases). V was cut by 0 bases and J by 3 bases, with 13 bases left in between. The CDR3 spans 15 residues. The germline CDR1 and CDR2 sequences are SGDLS and YYNGEE. The CDR3 DNA reads TGTGCCAGCAGCGTAGGGCAGGGATTTCACTACGAGCAGTACTTC. It specifies CASSVGQGFHYEQYF.

V is TRBV7-9 and J is TRBJ2-3, with 7 bases lining up with TRBD2. Unmatched junction bases numbered 13, after V lost 5 bases and J lost 2 bases. This CDR3 is built from 17 residues. The germline CDR1 and CDR2 sequences are SEHNR and FQNEAQ (reference sequence). DNA for the CDR3: TGTGCCAGCAGCCGAGCTTGGGAGGGGAGATTCACAGATACGCAGTATTTT. Translating it yields CASSRAWEGRFTDTQYF.

This clone was counted at least ten times. The chain is built from TRBV28 and TRBJ2-5; D may be TRBD2 (6 bases). The V gene's germline CDR1 is MDHEN and CDR2 SYDVKM. The CDR3 runs 13 residues. Trimming cost V 5 bases and J 3 bases, with 10 bases left between them. The CDR3 here is CASSRREEETQYF. DNA for the CDR3: TGTGCCAGCAGTCGCAGGGAGGAAGAGACCCAGTACTTC.

The CDR3 sequence: CASSRNRVSSYEQYF. CDR3 coding DNA: TGCGCCAGCAGTCGCAACAGGGTCTCCTCCTACGAGCAGTACTTC. The chain couples TRBV23-1 to TRBJ2-7, with TRBD1 as a possible D gene (6 bases). TRBV23-1 is an ORF, with its function uncertain. The CDR3 is 15 amino acids. V dropped 4 bases and J dropped 0 bases, with 13 bases sitting between them.

The rearrangement joins TRBV7-3 to TRBJ1-1, with TRBD1 identical over 8 bases. Germline V CDR1 and CDR2: SGHTA, FQGTGA. The CDR3 is 13 amino acids. V lost 5 bases to trimming and J lost 9 bases; unmatched junction nucleotides: 8. The CDR3 reads CASSPGQGTQAFF. As DNA, the CDR3 is TGTGCCAGCAGCCCCGGACAGGGAACCCAAGCTTTCTTT.

In this sample, this clone turned up a few times. The V call is TRBV29-1, the J call TRBJ2-3; 15 bases line up with TRBD2. Looked up from germline, CDR1 is SQVTM and CDR2 is ANQGSEA. J gave up 8 bases and V 6 bases, and 9 bases lay outside the gene matches. This CDR3 is built from 15 residues. The CDR3 region has the DNA TGCAGCGTCCCCGGGACTAGCGGGGGGCAGGGTACGCAGTATTTT. Encoded protein: CSVPGTSGGQGTQYF.

V and J are TRBV25-1 and TRBJ2-3; unclear D gene. CDR1 is MGHDK and CDR2 is SYGVNS in the germline V gene. The V gene lost 4 bases and the J gene lost 0 bases, with 8 bases spanning the gap. This CDR3 has 14 amino acids. The CDR3 DNA reads TGTGCCAGCAGTGTAGAGCATAGCACAGATACGCAGTATTTT. It is translated as CASSVEHSTDTQYF.

The chain employs TRBV10-3 and TRBJ2-3; TRBD2 agrees at 7 bases. The J segment lost 4 bases and the V segment lost 4 bases, leaving 11 bases of the junction unmatched. The CDR3 is 16 residues long. Germline CDR1 and CDR2: ENHRY and SYGVKD. CDR3 protein: CAISGSSGLKPDTQYF. CDR3 nucleotides: TGTGCCATCAGTGGGTCTAGCGGATTAAAACCAGATACGCAGTATTTT.

This clone was detected only a few times. V usage is TRBV30 and J usage is TRBJ2-5, with D maybe TRBD1 (5 bases). This CDR3 spans 16 amino acids. V shed 1 base and J shed 6 bases, with 21 bases lying between them. CDR1 is GTSNPN and CDR2 is SVGIG in the germline V gene (reference sequence). In DNA, the CDR3 is TGTGCCTGGAGTGCTGTGATGGGGCTTGGTGCGAAGACCCAGTACTTC. Translating gives CAWSAVMGLGAKTQYF.

This clone was detected a few times. The V and J genes are TRBV15 and TRBJ2-1, with 12 bases lining up with TRBD2. Germline V gene sequence: CDR1 LNHNV, CDR2 YYDKDF (reference sequence). J lost 6 bases, V lost 7 bases, and 4 bases had no gene match. The CDR3 runs to 14 residues. Here the CDR3 DNA reads TGTGCCACCATAATGACTAGCGGGAGCAATGAGCAGTTCTTC. Its protein is CATIMTSGSNEQFF.

The V call is TRBV6-1, the J call TRBJ2-1, with 7 positions matching TRBD1. The CDR3 spans 16 residues. Germline V CDR1 and CDR2: MNHNS, SASEGT. V trimming: 4 bases; J trimming: 7 bases; junction bases outside the gene matches: 13. CDR3 residues: CASSGFGLDRENEQFF. Written as DNA, the CDR3 is TGTGCCAGCAGTGGCTTCGGACTCGACAGGGAGAATGAGCAGTTCTTC.

V is TRBV15 and J is TRBJ2-3, with 8 nucleotides matching TRBD1. The germline V gene has CDR1 LNHNV and CDR2 YYDKDF (reference sequence). The ends lost 2 bases at V and 9 bases at J; junction bases unmatched: 4. This CDR3 region has 13 residues. CDR3 in DNA: TGTGCCACCAGCAGACGCCAGGGGGCAACGCAGTATTTT. This gives the protein CATSRRQGATQYF.

The chain employs TRBV5-1 and TRBJ2-3, with a possible D match to TRBD2 (6 bases). Germline-derived CDR1 and CDR2 are SGHRS and YFSETQ. The CDR3 has 13 amino acids. Trimming left V 6 bases short and J 0 bases short, with 8 bases between. Here the CDR3 DNA reads TGCGCCAGCATGGCGGGGAGCACAGATACGCAGTATTTT. Its protein is CASMAGSTDTQYF.

The chain carries TRBV5-1 and TRBJ2-3, with TRBD2 matching over 11 bases. This CDR3 region has 17 residues. Germline CDR1 is SGHRS and CDR2 is YFSETQ. V was pared by 5 bases and J by 6 bases, with 14 bases of the junction left unmatched. The DNA of the CDR3 is TGCGCCAGCAGAGCCGCACTAGCGGGAGTTGGTATGGATACGCAGTATTTT. Its translation: CASRAALAGVGMDTQYF.

The V call is TRBV19, the J call TRBJ2-2; D may be TRBD2 (6 bases). The V end lost 7 bases, the J end lost 3 bases, and 18 bases lay between the germline ends. The CDR3 extends over 16 amino acids. The germline gives CDR1 LNHDA, CDR2 SQIVND (reference sequence). CDR3 residues: CASKGATGGDTGELFF. As DNA, the CDR3 is TGTGCCAGTAAGGGTGCGACCGGAGGGGACACCGGGGAGCTGTTTTTT.

The V and J genes are TRBV15 and TRBJ1-1, with TRBD1 matching 9 bases. V gave up 3 bases and J gave up 1 base; unmatched junction bases: 3. CDR1 and CDR2 from the germline V gene are LNHNV and YYDKDF (reference sequence). This CDR3 has 15 residues. CDR3 coding DNA: TGTGCCACCAGCAGTGGACAGGGGAGGAACACTGAAGCTTTCTTT. It encodes CATSSGQGRNTEAFF.

The chain recombines TRBV5-1 with TRBJ2-1; D may be TRBD1 (5 bases). Germline V CDR1 and CDR2: SGHRS, YFSETQ. The CDR3 consists of 13 residues. V dropped 0 bases and J dropped 8 bases, with 9 bases sitting between them. The CDR3 DNA sequence: TGCGCCAGCAGCTTGGCAGGGAAGCATGAGCAGTTCTTC. It yields the protein CASSLAGKHEQFF. The full variable domain, its missing parts supplied by reference TRBV5-1 and TRBJ2-1, is KAGVTQTPRYLIKTRGQQVTLSCSPISGHRSVSWYQQTPGQGLQFLFEYFSETQRNKGNFPGRFSGRQFSNSRSEMNVSTLELGDSALYLCASSLAGKHEQFFGPGTRLTVL.

The V and J genes are TRBV27 and TRBJ2-1; D gene ambiguous. This CDR3 contains 13 residues. Germline CDR1 MNHEY, CDR2 SMNVEV (reference sequence). With 7 bases removed from V and 6 bases from J, the gap between germline ends came to 13 bases. The CDR3 sequence: CASKPDNSNEQFF. In DNA form, the CDR3 reads TGTGCCAGCAAGCCCGACAATTCCAATGAGCAGTTCTTC.

This clone was seen more than once but under ten times. The V gene is TRBV28, the J gene TRBJ1-5, with 7 positions matching TRBD1. Germline V gene sequence: CDR1 MDHEN, CDR2 SYDVKM. V gave up 5 bases and J gave up 0 bases; unmatched junction bases: 13. There are 18 residues in the CDR3. CDR3 DNA: TGTGCCAGCAGTGTTCCCGGGACAGAAATTTATAGCAATCAGCCCCAGCATTTT. It encodes CASSVPGTEIYSNQPQHF.

This clone was recorded a few times. J is TRBJ1-2 and V is TRBV19; weak D call: TRBD1 (5 bases). This CDR3 region has 15 residues. Trimming left V 4 bases short and J 2 bases short, with 14 bases between. CDR1 and CDR2 (germline): LNHDA, SQIVND (reference sequence). DNA for the CDR3: TGTGCCAGTAGTAAACCGGACACTATCAACTATGGCTACACCTTC. Its translation: CASSKPDTINYGYTF.